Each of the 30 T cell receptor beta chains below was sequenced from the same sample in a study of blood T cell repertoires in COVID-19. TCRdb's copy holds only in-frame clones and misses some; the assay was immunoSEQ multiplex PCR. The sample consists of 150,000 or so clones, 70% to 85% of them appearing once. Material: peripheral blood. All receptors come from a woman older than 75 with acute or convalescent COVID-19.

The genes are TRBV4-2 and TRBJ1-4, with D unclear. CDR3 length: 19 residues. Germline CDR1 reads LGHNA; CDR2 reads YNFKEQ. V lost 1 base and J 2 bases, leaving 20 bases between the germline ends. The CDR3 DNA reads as TGTGCCAGCAGCCAAGCAATAACCTTACATAGGAGGACTAATGAAAAACTGTTTTTT. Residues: CASSQAITLHRRTNEKLFF.

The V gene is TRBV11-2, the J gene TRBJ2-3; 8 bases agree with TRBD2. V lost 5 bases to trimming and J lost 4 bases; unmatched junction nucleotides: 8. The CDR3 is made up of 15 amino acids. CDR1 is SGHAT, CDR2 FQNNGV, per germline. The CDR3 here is CASSIQAGESDTQYF. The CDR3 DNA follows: TGTGCCAGCAGCATCCAAGCGGGGGAGTCAGATACGCAGTATTTT.

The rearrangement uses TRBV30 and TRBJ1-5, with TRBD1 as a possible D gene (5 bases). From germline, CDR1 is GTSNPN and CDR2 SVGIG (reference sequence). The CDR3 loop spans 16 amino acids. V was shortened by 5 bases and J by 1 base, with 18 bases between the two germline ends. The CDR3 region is CAWDTLRGLSNQPQHF. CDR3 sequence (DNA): TGTGCCTGGGACACCTTAAGGGGTCTAAGCAATCAGCCCCAGCATTTT.

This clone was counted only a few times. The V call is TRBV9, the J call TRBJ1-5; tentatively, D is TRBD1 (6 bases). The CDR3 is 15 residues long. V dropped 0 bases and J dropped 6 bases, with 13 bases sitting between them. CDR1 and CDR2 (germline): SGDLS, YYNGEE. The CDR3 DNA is TGTGCCAGCAGCGTAGACGGCGGCAGGGGTCAGCCCCAGCATTTT. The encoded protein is CASSVDGGRGQPQHF.

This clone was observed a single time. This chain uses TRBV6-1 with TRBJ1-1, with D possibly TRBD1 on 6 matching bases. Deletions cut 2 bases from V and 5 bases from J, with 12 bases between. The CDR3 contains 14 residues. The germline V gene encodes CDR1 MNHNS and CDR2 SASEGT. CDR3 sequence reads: CASSESTGLTEAFF. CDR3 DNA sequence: TGTGCCAGCAGTGAATCAACAGGGTTGACTGAAGCTTTCTTT.

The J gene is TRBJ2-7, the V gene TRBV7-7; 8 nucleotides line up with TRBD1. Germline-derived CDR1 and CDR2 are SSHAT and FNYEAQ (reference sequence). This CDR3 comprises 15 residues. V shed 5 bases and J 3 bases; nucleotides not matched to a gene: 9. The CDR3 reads CASSPRQGWNYEQYF. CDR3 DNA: TGTGCCAGCAGCCCGAGACAGGGGTGGAACTACGAGCAGTACTTC.

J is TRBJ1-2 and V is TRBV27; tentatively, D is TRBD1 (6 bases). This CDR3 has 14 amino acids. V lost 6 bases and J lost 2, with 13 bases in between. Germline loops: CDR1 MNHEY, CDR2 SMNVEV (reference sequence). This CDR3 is CASSLSTGNYGYTF. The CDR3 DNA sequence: TGTGCCAGCAGCCTATCGACAGGAAACTATGGCTACACCTTC.

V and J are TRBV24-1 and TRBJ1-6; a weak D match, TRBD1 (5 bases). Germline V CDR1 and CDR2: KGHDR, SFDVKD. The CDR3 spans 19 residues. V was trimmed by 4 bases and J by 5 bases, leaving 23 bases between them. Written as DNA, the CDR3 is TGTGCCACCAGTGACGACTACCGGGCGGGGGACGTGAATAATTCACCCCTCCACTTT. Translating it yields CATSDDYRAGDVNNSPLHF.

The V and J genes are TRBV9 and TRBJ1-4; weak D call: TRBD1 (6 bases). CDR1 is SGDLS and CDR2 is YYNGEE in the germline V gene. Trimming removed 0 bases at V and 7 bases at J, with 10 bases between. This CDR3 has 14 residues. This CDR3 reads CASSVEQGGEKLFF. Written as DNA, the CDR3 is TGTGCCAGCAGCGTAGAACAGGGTGGTGAAAAACTGTTTTTT.

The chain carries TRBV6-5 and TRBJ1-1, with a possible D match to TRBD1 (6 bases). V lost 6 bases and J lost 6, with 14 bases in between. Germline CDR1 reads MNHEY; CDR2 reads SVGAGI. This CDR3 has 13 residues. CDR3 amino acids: CASSRLRGSEAFF. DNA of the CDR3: TGTGCCAGCAGCCGCTTAAGGGGGTCTGAAGCTTTCTTT.

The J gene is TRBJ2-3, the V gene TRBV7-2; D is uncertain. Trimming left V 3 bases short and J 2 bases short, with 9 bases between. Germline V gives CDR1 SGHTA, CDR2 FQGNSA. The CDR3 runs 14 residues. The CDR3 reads CASSFRLLTDTQYF. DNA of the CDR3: TGTGCCAGCAGCTTCAGGCTCCTCACAGATACGCAGTATTTT.

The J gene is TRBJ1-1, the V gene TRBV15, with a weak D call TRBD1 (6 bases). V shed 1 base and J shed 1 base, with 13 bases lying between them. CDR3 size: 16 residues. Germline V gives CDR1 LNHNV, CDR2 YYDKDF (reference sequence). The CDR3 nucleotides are TGTGCCACCAGCAGAGGAGGAGGCAGGGGGAACACTGAAGCTTTCTTT. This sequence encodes CATSRGGGRGNTEAFF.

The CDR3 spells CSGTLSGANVLTF. CDR3 nucleotide sequence: TGCAGCGGGACTCTTTCTGGGGCCAACGTCCTGACTTTC. The V gene is TRBV29-1, the J gene TRBJ2-6; possible D gene TRBD2, 5 bases. The CDR3 contains 13 residues. Germline loops: CDR1 SQVTM, CDR2 ANQGSEA. The V and J ends lost 7 bases and 1 base respectively, with 8 bases between them.

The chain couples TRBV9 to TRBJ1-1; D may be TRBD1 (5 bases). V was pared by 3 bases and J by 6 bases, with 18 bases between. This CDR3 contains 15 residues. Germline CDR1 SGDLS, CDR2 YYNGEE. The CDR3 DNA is TGTGCCAGCAGCGACCTCTCAGGGTATGGGGCTGAAGCTTTCTTT. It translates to CASSDLSGYGAEAFF.

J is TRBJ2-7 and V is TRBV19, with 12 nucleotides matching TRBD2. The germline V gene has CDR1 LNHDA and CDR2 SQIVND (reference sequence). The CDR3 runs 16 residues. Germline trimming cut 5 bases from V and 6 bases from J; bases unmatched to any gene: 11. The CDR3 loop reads CASSPGGLAGWLEQYF. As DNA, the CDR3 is TGTGCCAGTAGTCCAGGTGGACTAGCGGGGTGGCTCGAGCAGTACTTC.

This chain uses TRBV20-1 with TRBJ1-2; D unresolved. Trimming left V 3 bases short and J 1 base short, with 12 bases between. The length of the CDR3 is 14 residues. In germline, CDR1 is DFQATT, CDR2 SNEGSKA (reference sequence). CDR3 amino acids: CSASFLGVNYGYTF. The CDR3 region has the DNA TGCAGTGCTAGTTTCCTCGGGGTTAACTATGGCTACACCTTC.

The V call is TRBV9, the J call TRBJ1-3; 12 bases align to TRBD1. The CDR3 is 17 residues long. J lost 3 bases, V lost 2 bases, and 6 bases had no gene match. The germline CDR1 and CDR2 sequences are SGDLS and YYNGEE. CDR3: CASSVSGTGGSGNTIYF. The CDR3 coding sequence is TGTGCCAGCAGCGTCTCCGGGACAGGGGGCAGTGGAAACACCATATATTTT.

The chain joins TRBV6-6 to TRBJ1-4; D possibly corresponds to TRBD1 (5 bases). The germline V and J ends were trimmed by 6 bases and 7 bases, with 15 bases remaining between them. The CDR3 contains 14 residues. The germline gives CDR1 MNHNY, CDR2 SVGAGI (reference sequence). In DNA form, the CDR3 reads TGTGCCAGCAGCTCAAGACAGCTGGGTGAAAAACTGTTTTTT. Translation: CASSSRQLGEKLFF.

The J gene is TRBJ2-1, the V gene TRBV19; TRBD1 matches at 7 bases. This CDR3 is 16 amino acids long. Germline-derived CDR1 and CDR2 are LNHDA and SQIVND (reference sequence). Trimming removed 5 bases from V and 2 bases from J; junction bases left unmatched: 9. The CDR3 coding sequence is TGTGCCAGTAGTTTCTCCCGGGACAGAACCTACAATGAGCAGTTCTTC. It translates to CASSFSRDRTYNEQFF.

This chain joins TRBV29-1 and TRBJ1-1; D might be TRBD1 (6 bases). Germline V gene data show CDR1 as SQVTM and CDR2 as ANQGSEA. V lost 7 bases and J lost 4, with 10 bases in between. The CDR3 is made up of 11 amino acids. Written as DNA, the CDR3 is TGCAGCGGGTCCAGGGGCACTGAAGCTTTCTTT. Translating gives CSGSRGTEAFF.

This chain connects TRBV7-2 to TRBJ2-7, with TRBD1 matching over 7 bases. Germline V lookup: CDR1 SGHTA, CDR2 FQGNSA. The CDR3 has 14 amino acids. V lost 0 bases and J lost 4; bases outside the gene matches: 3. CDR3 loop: CASSLAGTVYEQYF. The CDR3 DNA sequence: TGTGCCAGCAGCTTAGCAGGGACAGTTTACGAGCAGTACTTC. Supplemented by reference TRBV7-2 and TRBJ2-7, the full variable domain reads GAGVSQSPSNKVTEKGKDVELRCDPISGHTALYWYRQSLGQGLEFLIYFQGNSAPDKSGLPSDRFSAERTGGSVSTLTIQRTQQEDSAVYLCASSLAGTVYEQYFGPGTRLTVT.

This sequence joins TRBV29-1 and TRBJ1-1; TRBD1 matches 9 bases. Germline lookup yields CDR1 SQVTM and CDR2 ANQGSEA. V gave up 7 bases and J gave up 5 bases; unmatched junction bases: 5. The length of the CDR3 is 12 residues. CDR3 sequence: CSARTGATEAFF. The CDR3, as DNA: TGCAGCGCACGGACAGGGGCAACTGAAGCTTTCTTT.

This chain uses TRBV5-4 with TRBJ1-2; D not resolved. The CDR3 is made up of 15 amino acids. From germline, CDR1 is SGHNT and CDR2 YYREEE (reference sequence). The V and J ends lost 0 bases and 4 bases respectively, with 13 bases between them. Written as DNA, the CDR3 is TGTGCCAGCAGCTTGGCCTTCCCCCAGTTCTATGGCTACACCTTC. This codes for CASSLAFPQFYGYTF.

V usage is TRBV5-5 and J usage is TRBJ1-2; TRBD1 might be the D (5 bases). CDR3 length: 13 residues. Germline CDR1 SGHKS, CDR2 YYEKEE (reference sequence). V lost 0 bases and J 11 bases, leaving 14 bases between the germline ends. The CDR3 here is CASSLVSFTGYTF. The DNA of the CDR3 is TGTGCCAGCAGCTTGGTGAGCTTTACAGGTTACACCTTC.

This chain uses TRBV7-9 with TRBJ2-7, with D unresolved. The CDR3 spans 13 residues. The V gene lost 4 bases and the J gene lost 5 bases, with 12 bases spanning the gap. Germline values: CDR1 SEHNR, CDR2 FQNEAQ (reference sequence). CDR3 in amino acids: CASSWASRDEQYF. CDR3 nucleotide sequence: TGTGCCAGCAGCTGGGCCAGTAGAGACGAGCAGTACTTC.

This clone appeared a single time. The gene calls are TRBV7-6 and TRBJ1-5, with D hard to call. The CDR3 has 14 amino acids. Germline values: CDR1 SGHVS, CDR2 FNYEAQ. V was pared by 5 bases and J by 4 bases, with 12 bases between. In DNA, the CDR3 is TGTGCCAGCAGCGAGGACTTGCGGAATCAGCCCCAGCATTTT. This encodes CASSEDLRNQPQHF.

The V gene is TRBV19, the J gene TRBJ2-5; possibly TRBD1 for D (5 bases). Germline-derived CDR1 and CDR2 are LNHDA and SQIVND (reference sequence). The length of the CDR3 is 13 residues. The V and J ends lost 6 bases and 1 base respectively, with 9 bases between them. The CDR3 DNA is TGTGCCAGTAGACAGACAGCCCAAGAGACCCAGTACTTC. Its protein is CASRQTAQETQYF.

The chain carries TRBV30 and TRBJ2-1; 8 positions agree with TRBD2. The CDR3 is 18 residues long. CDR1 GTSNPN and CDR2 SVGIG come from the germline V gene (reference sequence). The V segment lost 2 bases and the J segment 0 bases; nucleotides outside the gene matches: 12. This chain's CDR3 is CAWSRKGRGATSYNEQFF. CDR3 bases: TGTGCCTGGAGTAGAAAAGGGCGGGGGGCCACCTCCTACAATGAGCAGTTCTTC.

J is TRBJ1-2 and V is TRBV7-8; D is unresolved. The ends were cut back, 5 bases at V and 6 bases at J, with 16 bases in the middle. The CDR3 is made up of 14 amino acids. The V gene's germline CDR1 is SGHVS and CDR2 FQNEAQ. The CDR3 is CASSPSGPRDGYTF. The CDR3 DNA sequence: TGTGCCAGCAGCCCCTCGGGTCCCAGAGATGGCTACACCTTC.

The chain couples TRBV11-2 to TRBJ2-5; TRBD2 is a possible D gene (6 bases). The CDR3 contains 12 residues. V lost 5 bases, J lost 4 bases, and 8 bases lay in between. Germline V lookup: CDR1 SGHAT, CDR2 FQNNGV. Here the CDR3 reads CASSRDLETQYF. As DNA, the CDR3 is TGTGCCAGCAGCCGGGACTTAGAGACCCAGTACTTC.